This T cell receptor (beta chain) originates from a study of identical twins. Study-wide results and limits: Out-of-frame beta sequences exhibited a weaker degree of excess twin sharing. It was out-of-frame TCR alpha sharing in monozygotic twins that models underestimated.

Many counts were recorded for this clonotype. Its antigen remains unknown. In TCRdb, the 5' RACE reads were re-called with MiXCR into one record per CDR3 protein. The sample includes about 570,000 distinct CDR3 sequences, 7.5% to 10% of them seen just once. These same data were also listed under a study on yellow fever vaccine responses in identical twins.

Sequenced input: PBMCs. This clonotype was sampled from a woman under 30 in good health.

The CDR3 DNA follows: TGCGCCAGCAGCTCAAACGTCGGGGTTGAAGAGACCCAGTACTTC. The encoded protein is CASSSNVGVEETQYF. The chain combines TRBV5-1 with TRBJ2-5, with D possibly TRBD2 on 5 matching bases. V lost 3 bases and J 3 bases, leaving 15 bases between the germline ends. Germline CDR1 and CDR2: SGHRS and YFSETQ. The CDR3 loop spans 15 amino acids. Full variable domain (missing parts from reference TRBV5-1 and TRBJ2-5): KAGVTQTPRYLIKTRGQQVTLSCSPISGHRSVSWYQQTPGQGLQFLFEYFSETQRNKGNFPGRFSGRQFSNSRSEMNVSTLELGDSALYLCASSSNVGVEETQYFGPGTRLLVL.